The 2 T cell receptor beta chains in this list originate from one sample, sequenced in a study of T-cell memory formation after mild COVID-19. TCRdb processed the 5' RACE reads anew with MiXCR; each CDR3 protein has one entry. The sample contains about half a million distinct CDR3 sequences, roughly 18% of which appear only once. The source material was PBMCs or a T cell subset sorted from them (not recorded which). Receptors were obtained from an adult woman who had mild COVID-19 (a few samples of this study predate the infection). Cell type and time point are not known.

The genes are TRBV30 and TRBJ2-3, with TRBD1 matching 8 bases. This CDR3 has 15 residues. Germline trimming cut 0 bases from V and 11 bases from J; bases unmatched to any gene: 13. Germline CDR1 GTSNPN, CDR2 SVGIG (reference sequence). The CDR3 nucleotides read TGTGCCTGGAGTGTAGTGCAGGGGGCACGTGCGGGGCAGTATTTT. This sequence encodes CAWSVVQGARAGQYF. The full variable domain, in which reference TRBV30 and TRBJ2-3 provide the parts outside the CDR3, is SQTIHQWPATLVQPVGSPLSLECTVEGTSNPNLYWYRQAAGRGLQLLFYSVGIGQISSEVPQNLSASRPQDRQFILSSKKLLLSDSGFYLCAWSVVQGARAGQYFGPGTRLTVL.

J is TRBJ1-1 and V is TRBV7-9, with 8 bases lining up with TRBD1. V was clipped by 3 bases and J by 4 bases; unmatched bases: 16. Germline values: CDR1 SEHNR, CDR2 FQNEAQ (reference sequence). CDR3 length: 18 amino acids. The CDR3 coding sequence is TGTGCCAGCAGCTTCCGACAGACAGGGGCCCTCTCGCCCACTGAAGCTTTCTTT. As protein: CASSFRQTGALSPTEAFF.